This T cell receptor beta chain emerged from a study of blood T cell repertoires in COVID-19. CDR1 and CDR2 from the germline V gene are LNHDA and SQIVND (reference sequence). There are 14 residues in the CDR3. Trimming left V 7 bases short and J 3 bases short, with 15 bases between. This table comes from immunoSEQ multiplex PCR, and its TCRdb copy is limited to in-frame clones, with some not included. The table records approximately 130,000 clones, about 84% of them present only once. The origin of this receptor is a man aged 60-69 years with acute or convalescent COVID-19. J is TRBJ1-2 and V is TRBV19; a weak D match, TRBD1 (6 bases). Sequencing was done on a sample of peripheral blood. CDR3 coding DNA: TGTGCCAGTACTTCCAAACAGGGAGACTATGGCTACACCTTC. Its translation: CASTSKQGDYGYTF.